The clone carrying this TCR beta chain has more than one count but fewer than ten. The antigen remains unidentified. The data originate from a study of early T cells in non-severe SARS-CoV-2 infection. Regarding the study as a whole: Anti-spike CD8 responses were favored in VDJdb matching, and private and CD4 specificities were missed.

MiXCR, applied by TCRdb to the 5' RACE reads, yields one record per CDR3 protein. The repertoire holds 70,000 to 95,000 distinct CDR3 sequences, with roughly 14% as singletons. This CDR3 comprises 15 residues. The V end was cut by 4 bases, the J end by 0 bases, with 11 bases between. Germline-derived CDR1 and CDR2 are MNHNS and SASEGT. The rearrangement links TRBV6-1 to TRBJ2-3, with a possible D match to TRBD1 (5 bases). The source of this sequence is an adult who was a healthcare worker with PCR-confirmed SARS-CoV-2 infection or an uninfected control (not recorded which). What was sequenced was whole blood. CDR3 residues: CASSAQGHSTDTQYF. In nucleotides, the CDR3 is TGTGCCAGCAGTGCGCAGGGCCATAGCACAGATACGCAGTATTTT.